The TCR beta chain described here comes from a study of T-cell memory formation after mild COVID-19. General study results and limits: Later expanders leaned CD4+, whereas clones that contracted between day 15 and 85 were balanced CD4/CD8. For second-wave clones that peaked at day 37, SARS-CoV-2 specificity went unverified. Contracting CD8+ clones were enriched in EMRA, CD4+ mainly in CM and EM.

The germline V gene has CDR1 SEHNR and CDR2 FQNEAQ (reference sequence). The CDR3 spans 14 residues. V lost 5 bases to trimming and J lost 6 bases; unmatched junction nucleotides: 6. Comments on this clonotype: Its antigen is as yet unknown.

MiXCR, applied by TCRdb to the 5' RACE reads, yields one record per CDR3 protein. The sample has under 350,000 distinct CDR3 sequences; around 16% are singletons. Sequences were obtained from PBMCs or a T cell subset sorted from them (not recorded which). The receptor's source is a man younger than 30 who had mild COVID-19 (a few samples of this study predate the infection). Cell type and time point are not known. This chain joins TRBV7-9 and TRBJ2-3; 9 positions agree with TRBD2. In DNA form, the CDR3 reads TGTGCCAGCAGCCCGCGGGGGGGCGTTGATACGCAGTATTTT. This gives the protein CASSPRGGVDTQYF.